Sequencing of this T cell receptor beta chain was carried out in a study of blood T cell repertoires in COVID-19. Study context: COVID-19 samples collected from the United States, Italy and Spain covered acute and convalescent phases.

Original handling: Reference gene primer amplification gave nucleated cell count estimates. Sequencing was performed with immunoSEQ multiplex PCR; in TCRdb, only in-frame clones are kept and a portion is missing. The V and J calls and clone size are taken from that table; D and trimming were inferred from the DNA. The top ten clones hold approximately 15% of a sample with under 140,000 clones, 82% of them seen once. The V gene's germline CDR1 is MNHEY and CDR2 SVGAGI. With 6 bases removed from V and 6 bases from J, the gap between germline ends came to 14 bases. The CDR3 is made up of 13 amino acids.

The sequence came from a woman aged 60-75 years with acute or convalescent COVID-19. Sample: peripheral blood. V usage is TRBV6-5 and J usage is TRBJ1-1, with D maybe TRBD1 (6 bases). The CDR3, as DNA: TGTGCCAGCAGCGCAACAGGGCCCCCTGAAGCTTTCTTT. Protein product: CASSATGPPEAFF.